What follows are 27 T cell receptor beta chains derived from one specimen sequenced in a study of blood T cell repertoires in COVID-19. Some clones are missing from TCRdb's copy, which holds only in-frame ones; the method was immunoSEQ multiplex PCR. The sample contains about 150,000 clones, 85% to 90% of which appear only once. Sequenced material: peripheral blood. These receptors all stem from a woman between 50 and 59 years old with active or convalescent COVID-19.

In this sample, this clone turned up a few times. CDR3 residues: CASSPNQPGGRNTEAFF. CDR3 bases: TGTGCCAGCAGCCCAAACCAACCAGGGGGCCGTAACACTGAAGCTTTCTTT. The V and J genes are TRBV5-4 and TRBJ1-1; 8 nucleotides line up with TRBD1. With V trimmed by 4 bases and J by 2 bases, 13 bases remained unmatched. The CDR3 has 17 amino acids. Germline CDR1 reads SGHNT; CDR2 reads YYREEE (reference sequence).

V is TRBV30 and J is TRBJ2-1; possible D gene TRBD2, 6 bases. With 2 bases removed from V and 3 bases from J, the gap between germline ends came to 8 bases. The V gene's germline CDR1 is GTSNPN and CDR2 SVGIG (reference sequence). The CDR3 runs 13 residues. The CDR3 loop is CAWSLSGYNEQFF. CDR3 nucleotides: TGTGCCTGGAGTCTTAGCGGCTACAATGAGCAGTTCTTC.

This sequence joins TRBV18 and TRBJ2-3, with 8 bases fitting TRBD2. V dropped 0 bases and J dropped 3; count of bases not matched to a gene: 14. In germline, CDR1 is KGHSH, CDR2 LQKENI. This CDR3 is 19 amino acids long. CDR3 in amino acids: CASSPPRRAPGLATDTQYF. In DNA, the CDR3 is TGTGCCAGCTCACCACCTCGTCGAGCGCCCGGACTAGCAACAGATACGCAGTATTTT.

The genes are TRBV27 and TRBJ1-1; the match to TRBD1 covers 7 bases. This CDR3 contains 15 residues. Germline values: CDR1 MNHEY, CDR2 SMNVEV (reference sequence). Trimming cost V 5 bases and J 2 bases; bases outside gene matches: 8. CDR3 DNA: TGTGCCAGCAGTGAACCCGGGACAGCCAACACTGAAGCTTTCTTT. Translation gives CASSEPGTANTEAFF.

This sequence joins TRBV2 and TRBJ1-4; TRBD1 matches 8 bases. J was trimmed by 3 bases and V by 7 bases; bases with no gene match: 7. The CDR3 spans 15 residues. Germline CDR1 SNHLY, CDR2 FYNNEI. Written as DNA, the CDR3 is TGTGCCAGCAATCGAGGACAGGGTGCTAATGAAAAACTGTTTTTT. Translating it yields CASNRGQGANEKLFF.

V is TRBV4-2 and J is TRBJ2-5; the match to TRBD2 covers 7 bases. The CDR3 sequence is 15 residues long. The J segment lost 3 bases and the V segment lost 3 bases, leaving 7 bases of the junction unmatched. The germline CDR1 and CDR2 sequences are LGHNA and YNFKEQ. CDR3 in amino acids: CASSHPLGGEETQYF. The CDR3 DNA reads as TGTGCCAGCAGCCACCCCCTGGGGGGGGAAGAGACCCAGTACTTC.

The gene calls are TRBV4-2 and TRBJ1-4; unclear D gene. CDR1 LGHNA and CDR2 YNFKEQ come from the germline V gene. This CDR3 contains 14 residues. Trimming took 0 bases from V and 3 from J, leaving 5 bases between them. The CDR3 is CASSQDTSNEKLFF. The CDR3 DNA reads TGTGCCAGCAGCCAAGATACATCTAATGAAAAACTGTTTTTT.

The chain employs TRBV7-8 and TRBJ2-1, with 12 positions matching TRBD2. The V gene's germline CDR1 is SGHVS and CDR2 FQNEAQ. The CDR3 sequence is 18 residues long. The V segment lost 1 base and the J segment 6 bases; nucleotides outside the gene matches: 10. CDR3: CASSLGYLAGGPGNEQFF. The CDR3 DNA reads TGTGCCAGCAGCTTAGGGTACCTAGCGGGGGGGCCGGGCAATGAGCAGTTCTTC.

The chain is built from TRBV5-1 and TRBJ2-7, with 11 bases matching TRBD2. The CDR3 loop spans 15 amino acids. Germline-derived CDR1 and CDR2 are SGHRS and YFSETQ. Trimming at V came to 0 bases and at J to 6 bases, leaving 5 bases not matched to a gene. CDR3: CASSLDGLAGGEQYF. The CDR3 DNA follows: TGCGCCAGCAGCTTGGACGGCCTAGCGGGAGGCGAGCAGTACTTC. The variable domain in full, completed from reference TRBV5-1 and TRBJ2-7, reads KAGVTQTPRYLIKTRGQQVTLSCSPISGHRSVSWYQQTPGQGLQFLFEYFSETQRNKGNFPGRFSGRQFSNSRSEMNVSTLELGDSALYLCASSLDGLAGGEQYFGPGTRLTVT.

The V gene is TRBV6-2 or TRBV6-3, the J gene TRBJ1-2; perhaps TRBD1 as D (6 bases). From germline, CDR1 is MNHEY and CDR2 SVGEGT. This CDR3 has 16 residues. V was shortened by 2 bases and J by 5 bases, with 18 bases between the two germline ends. CDR3 loop: CASSYLTGLRLYGYTF. Here the CDR3 DNA reads TGTGCCAGCAGTTACCTGACAGGCCTGAGACTGTATGGCTACACCTTC.

This clone has a handful of counts. This chain connects TRBV29-1 to TRBJ2-7; 7 bases fit TRBD2. CDR1 is SQVTM, CDR2 ANQGSEA, per germline. Losses at the gene ends were 4 bases for V and 7 bases for J; bases not matched to a gene: 16. This CDR3 has 15 amino acids. DNA of the CDR3: TGCAGCGTTGTATGGGAGGGCAGCCGTCCTCAGGAGCAGTACTTC. This encodes CSVVWEGSRPQEQYF.

This chain links TRBV7-8 with TRBJ1-3; D possibly corresponds to TRBD1 (6 bases). V lost 5 bases and J 2 bases, leaving 19 bases between the germline ends. Per germline, CDR1 SGHVS and CDR2 FQNEAQ. The CDR3 loop spans 17 amino acids. The CDR3 region has the DNA TGTGCCAGCAGCCGAGGGGGGGGAAGACGGACTGGAAACACCATATATTTT. Its translation: CASSRGGGRRTGNTIYF. Drawing the rest from reference TRBV7-8 and TRBJ1-3, the complete variable domain is GAGVSQSPRYKVAKRGQDVALRCDPISGHVSLFWYQQALGQGPEFLTYFQNEAQLDKSGLPSDRFFAERPEGSVSTLKIQRTQQEDSAVYLCASSRGGGRRTGNTIYFGEGSWLTVV.

This chain connects TRBV18 to TRBJ2-5, with 8 bases that match TRBD1. The germline V gene encodes CDR1 KGHSH and CDR2 LQKENI. J was trimmed by 4 bases and V by 3 bases; bases with no gene match: 1. The CDR3 totals 13 residues. Here the CDR3 reads CASSPTGGETQYF. CDR3 coding DNA: TGTGCCAGCTCACCTACAGGGGGAGAGACCCAGTACTTC. Complete variable domain (other parts from reference TRBV18 and TRBJ2-5): NAGVMQNPRHLVRRRGQEARLRCSPMKGHSHVYWYRQLPEEGLKFMVYLQKENIIDESGMPKERFSAEFPKEGPSILRIQQVVRGDSAAYFCASSPTGGETQYFGPGTRLLVL.

This clone was counted a few times. CDR3: CASSAGALGANVLTF. CDR3 in DNA: TGTGCCAGCAGCGCAGGGGCTCTGGGCGCCAACGTCCTGACTTTC. The chain has TRBV6-5 and TRBJ2-6; tentatively, D is TRBD1 (6 bases). The CDR3 length is 15 residues. With 6 bases removed from V and 7 bases from J, the gap between germline ends came to 16 bases. Germline V gives CDR1 MNHEY, CDR2 SVGAGI.

This chain's CDR3 is CASSLAPRDREETQYF. DNA for the CDR3: TGTGCCAGCAGCTTAGCCCCCCGGGACAGGGAAGAGACCCAGTACTTC. The J gene is TRBJ2-5, the V gene TRBV7-9; TRBD1 matches at 9 bases. The CDR3 totals 16 residues. V was pared by 0 bases and J by 3 bases, with 5 bases of the junction left unmatched. CDR1 and CDR2 from the germline V gene are SEHNR and FQNEAQ (reference sequence).

The chain is built from TRBV28 and TRBJ2-1; unclear D gene. Trimming left V 7 bases short and J 0 bases short, with 4 bases between. The CDR3 has 12 amino acids. In germline, CDR1 is MDHEN, CDR2 SYDVKM. The CDR3 loop reads CASKSSYNEQFF. The CDR3, as DNA: TGTGCCAGCAAGAGCTCCTACAATGAGCAGTTCTTC. Variable domain in full (rest from reference TRBV28 and TRBJ2-1): DVKVTQSSRYLVKRTGEKVFLECVQDMDHENMFWYRQDPGLGLRLIYFSYDVKMKEKGDIPEGYSVSREKKERFSLILESASTNQTSMYLCASKSSYNEQFFGPGTRLTVL.

V gene TRBV5-1 combines with J gene TRBJ1-2, with D maybe TRBD1 (6 bases). CDR1 SGHRS and CDR2 YFSETQ come from the germline V gene. V dropped 2 bases and J dropped 2 bases, with 10 bases sitting between them. The CDR3 has 14 residues. The CDR3 loop reads CASSLLTGNYGYTF. In DNA, the CDR3 is TGCGCCAGCAGCTTATTAACAGGGAACTATGGCTACACCTTC. The variable domain in full, completed from reference TRBV5-1 and TRBJ1-2, reads KAGVTQTPRYLIKTRGQQVTLSCSPISGHRSVSWYQQTPGQGLQFLFEYFSETQRNKGNFPGRFSGRQFSNSRSEMNVSTLELGDSALYLCASSLLTGNYGYTFGSGTRLTVV.

The rearrangement uses TRBV5-1 and TRBJ2-2; D is possibly TRBD1 (6 bases). Germline values: CDR1 SGHRS, CDR2 YFSETQ. V was pared by 1 base and J by 4 bases, with 11 bases between. The CDR3 loop spans 15 amino acids. CDR3 sequence reads: CASSLRQGLTGELFF. The CDR3 bases are TGCGCCAGCAGCTTGAGGCAGGGGCTCACCGGGGAGCTGTTTTTT.

The chain has TRBV11-2 and TRBJ1-1; the D gene is possibly TRBD1 (5 bases). Germline CDR1 reads SGHAT; CDR2 reads FQNNGV. Trimming stripped 0 bases from V and 5 bases from J, with 7 bases between. The CDR3 runs to 13 residues. The CDR3 loop reads CASSLEGGTEAFF. The CDR3 DNA is TGTGCCAGCAGCTTAGAGGGGGGGACTGAAGCTTTCTTT.

This chain joins TRBV15 and TRBJ2-7, with TRBD1 identical over 8 bases. The length of the CDR3 is 15 residues. Germline CDR1 LNHNV, CDR2 YYDKDF (reference sequence). Trimming cost V 1 base and J 0 bases; bases outside gene matches: 2. The CDR3 nucleotides read TGTGCCACCAGCAGAGGGACAGGGAACTCCTACGAGCAGTACTTC. It translates to CATSRGTGNSYEQYF.

V and J are TRBV7-8 and TRBJ1-5, with 8 bases matching TRBD1. V trimming: 4 bases; J trimming: 2 bases; junction bases outside the gene matches: 1. In germline, CDR1 is SGHVS, CDR2 FQNEAQ. The CDR3 loop spans 14 amino acids. The CDR3 spells CASSSTGGNQPQHF. CDR3 bases: TGTGCCAGCAGCTCGACAGGGGGCAATCAGCCCCAGCATTTT.

The genes are TRBV18 and TRBJ1-1, with D tentatively TRBD1 (5 bases). V lost 6 bases and J lost 6, with 14 bases in between. This CDR3 has 13 residues. The germline CDR1 and CDR2 sequences are KGHSH and LQKENI. The CDR3 bases are TGTGCCAGCTCCTGGACCCCGGGGGCTGAAGCTTTCTTT. This gives the protein CASSWTPGAEAFF.

The rearrangement uses TRBV27 and TRBJ2-1, with 9 nucleotides matching TRBD1. The CDR3 is made up of 16 amino acids. Per the germline V gene, CDR1 is MNHEY and CDR2 is SMNVEV (reference sequence). V was clipped by 5 bases and J by 4 bases; unmatched bases: 9. CDR3 DNA: TGTGCCAGCAGTCACCGGACAGGGGCCCTATACAATGAGCAGTTCTTC. Its protein product is CASSHRTGALYNEQFF.

The V gene is TRBV11-2, the J gene TRBJ1-1; D remains unclear. V gave up 0 bases and J gave up 2 bases, with 19 bases separating them. From germline, CDR1 is SGHAT and CDR2 FQNNGV. This CDR3 comprises 18 residues. DNA for the CDR3: TGTGCCAGCAGCTTAGACGATCCGTGGGCCGAGGGTAACACTGAAGCTTTCTTT. It translates to CASSLDDPWAEGNTEAFF. Drawing the rest from reference TRBV11-2 and TRBJ1-1, the complete variable domain is EAGVAQSPRYKIIEKRQSVAFWCNPISGHATLYWYQQILGQGPKLLIQFQNNGVVDDSQLPKDRFSAERLKGVDSTLKIQPAKLEDSAVYLCASSLDDPWAEGNTEAFFGQGTRLTVV.

This chain connects TRBV6-2 or TRBV6-3 to TRBJ2-3, with 8 bases aligning to TRBD2. Germline-derived CDR1 and CDR2 are MNHEY and SVGEGT. Germline trimming cut 0 bases from V and 2 bases from J; bases unmatched to any gene: 10. CDR3 length: 18 residues. The CDR3 DNA sequence: TGTGCCAGCAGTTACTCCCAGCGGGGGACCGAACCCACAGATACGCAGTATTTT. It specifies CASSYSQRGTEPTDTQYF.

The rearrangement uses TRBV4-1 and TRBJ2-1; 10 bases are a match to TRBD2. This CDR3 comprises 14 residues. Germline CDR1 is MGHRA and CDR2 is YSYEKL. V was clipped by 4 bases and J by 12 bases; unmatched bases: 9. The CDR3 spells CASSPSGSQGRQFF. CDR3 bases: TGCGCCAGCAGCCCTAGCGGGAGTCAGGGACGGCAGTTCTTC.

Written as DNA, the CDR3 is TGTGCCAGCAGCCCAAAAGCGGGGGCCTACAATGAGCAGTTCTTC. The encoded protein is CASSPKAGAYNEQFF. The chain recombines TRBV14 with TRBJ2-1; TRBD2 matches 8 bases. Trimming at V came to 4 bases and at J to 2 bases, leaving 4 bases not matched to a gene. The V gene's germline CDR1 is SGHDN and CDR2 FVKESK. There are 15 residues in the CDR3.